Below, 9 T cell receptor beta chains from the same sample are listed, as sequenced in a study of shared clonotypes between healthy human individuals. Measured with immunoSEQ multiplex PCR; TCRdb has only the in-frame clones, and not every one. The table shows about 560,000 clones, with around 78% occurring only once. The sequenced sample was PBMCs. All receptors come from a woman aged 35 to 49 in good health. Some clones in this sample may be carry-over from other donors' samples.

This clone was seen many times. The chain links TRBV5-1 to TRBJ2-5, with D uncertain. The V gene lost 4 bases and the J gene lost 1 base, with 8 bases spanning the gap. The V gene's germline CDR1 is SGHRS and CDR2 YFSETQ. The CDR3 is made up of 13 amino acids. CDR3 region: CASSPRSQETQYF. The CDR3 DNA reads TGCGCCAGCAGCCCGAGAAGCCAAGAGACCCAGTACTTC.

J is TRBJ2-1 and V is TRBV27; no reliable D call. Germline CDR1 and CDR2: MNHEY and SMNVEV (reference sequence). Trimming removed 3 bases from V and 8 bases from J, with 17 bases in between. The CDR3 is 15 amino acids. The CDR3 region has the DNA TGTGCCAGCAGTTTCCGGACGCTAAGTCCCCATGAGCAGTTCTTC. This gives the protein CASSFRTLSPHEQFF.

V usage is TRBV11-1 and J usage is TRBJ2-7; D possibly uses TRBD1 or TRBD2 (6 bases each). Germline V gene data show CDR1 as SGHAT and CDR2 as FQDESV (reference sequence). Trimming stripped 5 bases from V and 5 bases from J, with 16 bases between. The CDR3 is 14 amino acids. The CDR3 sequence is CASSLRFGGHEQYF. The CDR3 nucleotides read TGTGCCAGCAGCCTGAGGTTCGGGGGCCACGAGCAGTACTTC.

The chain couples TRBV27 to TRBJ2-2, with 11 bases identical to TRBD1. The length of the CDR3 is 17 residues. Germline trimming cut 5 bases from V and 3 bases from J; bases unmatched to any gene: 8. Germline-derived CDR1 and CDR2 are MNHEY and SMNVEV (reference sequence). The CDR3 loop is CASSPDRGLVDTGELFF. As DNA, the CDR3 is TGTGCCAGCAGTCCGGACAGGGGGCTTGTGGACACCGGGGAGCTGTTTTTT.

This chain connects TRBV6-6 to TRBJ2-1; maybe TRBD2 (5 bases). Trimming left V 8 bases short and J 7 bases short, with 12 bases between. This CDR3 has 12 residues. Germline assignment: CDR1 MNHNY and CDR2 SVGAGI (reference sequence). The CDR3 coding sequence is TGTGCCAGCCTGGAGGTCTTGAATGAGCAGTTCTTC. The encoded protein is CASLEVLNEQFF.

The V and J genes are TRBV21-1 and TRBJ2-7; the table's D call TRBD2 went unverified against the DNA. TRBV21-1 is a documented pseudogene. The CDR3 totals 19 residues. This CDR3 is CASSKNRFRGASGLYEQYF. In DNA, the CDR3 is TGTGCCAGCAGCAAAAATAGATTTCGAGGCGCTAGCGGCCTATACGAGCAGTACTTC.

Notes on this clone: Other DNA sequences in the sample encode the same CDR3. The chain joins TRBV20-1 to TRBJ2-5, with unresolved D. The CDR3 length is 11 residues. The germline gives CDR1 DFQATT, CDR2 SNEGSKA (reference sequence). V was shortened by 4 bases and J by 0 bases, with 3 bases between the two germline ends. In nucleotides, the CDR3 is TGCAGTGCTACCAACCAAGAGACCCAGTACTTC. Translation: CSATNQETQYF.

On this clone itself: This likely came from a read error, as a far larger clone is one base away. The chain recombines TRBV25-1 with TRBJ2-7; the match to TRBD1 covers 11 bases. From germline, CDR1 is MGHDK and CDR2 SYGVNS. This CDR3 contains 14 residues. The DNA of the CDR3 is TGTGCCAGCAGTCGGACAGGGGGCACATACGGGCAGTACTTC. It specifies CASSRTGGTYGQYF.

This clone was recorded many times. The chain carries TRBV18 and TRBJ1-3; D possibly corresponds to TRBD1 (5 bases). The germline V gene has CDR1 KGHSH and CDR2 LQKENI. The CDR3 sequence is 15 residues long. V was pared by 1 base and J by 4 bases, with 11 bases between. In DNA, the CDR3 is TGTGCCAGCTCACCACAGGGGCCATCCGGAAACACCATATATTTT. It is translated as CASSPQGPSGNTIYF.